A selection of T cell receptor beta chains follows, all from one sample in a study of T cells in Graves' hyperthyroidism and ophthalmopathy. TCRdb re-analysed the multiplex PCR reads in MiXCR, keeping a single row per CDR3 protein. The repertoire holds roughly 600,000 distinct CDR3 sequences, roughly 14% seen once, with around 12% in the top ten. The sequencing sample was made of blood. The receptors shown here come from a woman aged 45-59 years with Graves' ophthalmopathy. Each CDR3 is given with its conserved first and last residue. The D gene is left open where the match is weak. Clone size is stated in some rows and not others, as once, few, many or a class when expanded.

V	D	size	J	CDR3	DNA
TRBV6-2/TRBV6-3	TRBD2	many	TRBJ2-7	CASSRLAGAFYEQYF	TGTGCCAGCAGCAGACTAGCGGGAGCGTTCTACGAGCAGTACTTC
TRBV14	NA	NA	TRBJ2-1	CASSQGRGFLDEQFF	TGTGCCAGCAGCCAAGGGAGGGGGTTCTTGGATGAGCAGTTCTTC
TRBV5-1	NA	many	TRBJ1-1	CASSPGVYTEAFF	TGCGCCAGCAGCCCAGGGGTTTACACTGAAGCTTTCTTT
TRBV28	TRBD2	few	TRBJ2-7	CASSLSPPNREGCEQYF	TGTGCCAGCAGTTTATCTCCACCAAATCGGGAGGGCTGCGAGCAGTACTTC
TRBV7-7	NA	many	TRBJ2-2	CASSLEGGSRPGELFF	TGTGCTAGCAGCTTAGAAGGGGGGTCTCGGCCCGGGGAGCTGTTTTTT
TRBV7-9	TRBD2	NA	TRBJ2-1	CASSLAGTSGAISSYNEQFF	TGTGCCAGCAGCTTAGCTGGGACTAGCGGAGCCATAAGCTCCTACAATGAGCAGTTCTTC
TRBV11-2	NA	NA	TRBJ1-3	CASSSSVLPGNTIYF	TGTGCCAGCAGCTCCTCTGTCCTGCCTGGAAACACCATATATTTT
TRBV27	NA	few	TRBJ2-1	CASSSYIGSYNEQFF	TGTGCCAGCAGTTCCTACATAGGTTCCTACAATGAGCAGTTCTTC
TRBV7-2	NA	NA	TRBJ2-2	CASSLRTVNTGELFF	TGTGCCAGCAGCTTAAGGACAGTTAACACCGGGGAGCTGTTTTTT
TRBV20-1	TRBD2	many	TRBJ2-7	CSASGLAGAAYEQYF	TGCAGTGCTTCGGGACTAGCGGGAGCAGCCTACGAGCAGTACTTC
TRBV13	NA	few	TRBJ2-4	CASSLVRKTLAKNIQYF	TGTGCCAGCAGCCTTGTTAGAAAAACCCTAGCCAAAAACATTCAGTACTTC
TRBV6-2/TRBV6-3	NA	few	TRBJ2-7	CASSYSLPSSYEQYF	TGTGCCAGCAGTTACAGCCTACCTAGTTCCTACGAGCAGTACTTC
TRBV27	TRBD1	many	TRBJ2-1	CASSLVGGTGVTSGEQFF	TGTGCCAGCAGTTTAGTGGGGGGGACAGGGGTTACCTCAGGGGAGCAGTTCTTC
TRBV10-3	TRBD1	many	TRBJ1-2	CAISEGGGVWGYTF	TGTGCCATCAGTGAAGGAGGGGGCGTCTGGGGCTACACCTTC
TRBV19	NA	few	TRBJ1-1	CASTQRAGSTEAFF	TGTGCCAGTACCCAGCGGGCAGGGTCGACTGAAGCTTTCTTT
TRBV7-9	TRBD2	many	TRBJ2-7	CASSSAGGRSSYEQYF	TGTGCCAGCAGCTCCGCGGGAGGCCGCAGCTCCTACGAGCAGTACTTC
TRBV20-1	NA	many	TRBJ2-7	CSARDPSIFHEQYF	TGCAGTGCTAGAGATCCGAGTATTTTCCACGAGCAGTACTTC
TRBV6-5	NA	many	TRBJ2-2	CASSYWDGNTGELFF	TGTGCCAGCAGTTACTGGGACGGGAACACCGGGGAGCTGTTTTTT
TRBV20-1	NA	many	TRBJ2-2	CSARGFQAGVIMNTGELFF	TGCAGTGCTAGAGGTTTTCAAGCAGGGGTCATCATGAACACCGGGGAGCTGTTTTTT
TRBV6-1	NA	many	TRBJ2-7	CASTERQPIYEQYF	TGTGCCAGCACCGAAAGACAGCCTATCTACGAGCAGTACTTC
TRBV20-1	TRBD2	few	TRBJ2-1	CSARNAGGLNEQFF	TGCAGTGCTAGAAACGCGGGAGGCTTGAATGAGCAGTTCTTC
TRBV5-1	NA	many	TRBJ2-7	CASSLGAETYEQYF	TGCGCCAGCAGCTTGGGTGCAGAGACCTACGAGCAGTACTTC
TRBV30	TRBD2	few	TRBJ2-7	CAWSLGLGEQYF	TGTGCCTGGAGTCTCGGACTAGGCGAGCAGTACTTC
TRBV7-2	NA	many	TRBJ2-7	CASSFAYEQYF	TGTGCCAGCAGCTTCGCCTACGAGCAGTACTTC
TRBV11-1	TRBD2	many	TRBJ2-7	CASSSTASGAYEQYF	TGTGCCAGCAGCTCTACCGCTAGCGGGGCCTACGAGCAGTACTTC
TRBV20-1	TRBD2	many	TRBJ2-7	CSARVGTSGRLQYF	TGCAGTGCTAGAGTCGGGACTAGCGGGAGGCTGCAGTACTTC
TRBV6-5	NA	NA	TRBJ2-7	CASSYSWLYNEQYF	TGTGCCAGCAGTTACTCGTGGCTCTACAATGAGCAGTACTTC
TRBV11-1	NA	many	TRBJ2-3	CASRGGYGPRDTQYF	TGTGCCAGCAGAGGGGGTTACGGCCCTCGGGATACGCAGTATTTT
TRBV7-2	NA	many	TRBJ2-1	CASSLTPRYNEQFF	TGTGCCAGCAGCTTGACTCCACGCTACAATGAGCAGTTCTTC
TRBV7-8	TRBD1	few	TRBJ1-4	CASSLPTGANEKLFF	TGTGCCAGCAGCCTGCCGACAGGGGCTAATGAAAAACTGTTTTTT
TRBV7-3	TRBD2	many	TRBJ2-5	CASSLSPRVAGLQETQYF	TGTGCCAGCAGCTTATCACCGAGGGTAGCGGGACTCCAAGAGACCCAGTACTTC
TRBV19	NA	NA	TRBJ2-2	CASSMVKGAGELFF	TGTGCCAGTAGTATGGTGAAGGGGGCCGGGGAGCTGTTTTTT
TRBV29-1	NA	few	TRBJ1-1	CSVVWEGRRTEAFF	TGCAGCGTTGTCTGGGAGGGGAGGAGGACTGAAGCTTTCTTT
TRBV27	NA	NA	TRBJ2-3	CASSLSISGTDTQYF	TGTGCCAGCAGTTTATCGATATCGGGTACAGATACGCAGTATTTT
TRBV28	TRBD1	few	TRBJ2-5	CASSFGTRQGARPRETQYF	TGTGCCAGCAGTTTTGGTACCCGACAGGGGGCAAGACCGCGAGAGACCCAGTACTTC
TRBV7-2	NA	many	TRBJ2-7	CASSLAASYEQYF	TGCGCCAGCAGCTTGGCCGCCTCCTACGAGCAGTACTTC
TRBV30	TRBD1	many	TRBJ2-1	CAWSVWTGDLNNEQFF	TGTGCCTGGAGTGTTTGGACAGGGGATCTAAACAATGAGCAGTTCTTC
TRBV9	TRBD2	few	TRBJ2-1	CASPRLAGVPLRFEQFF	TGTGCCAGCCCGAGACTAGCGGGAGTCCCGTTGAGGTTTGAGCAGTTCTTC
TRBV28	NA	many	TRBJ1-3	CASSLSGAGGNTIYF	TGTGCCAGCAGTTTATCAGGGGCCGGTGGAAACACCATATATTTT
TRBV5-1	NA	few	TRBJ1-1	CASSLFGRLNTEAFF	TGCGCCAGCAGCTTATTTGGACGGCTGAACACTGAAGCTTTCTTT
TRBV6-6	NA	many	TRBJ1-5	CASSYSPGISSPLQHF	TGTGCCAGCAGTTACTCCCCGGGGATCTCCTCCCCTCTCCAGCATTTT
TRBV7-2	TRBD1	many	TRBJ2-3	CASRPTGGDTQYF	TGTGCCAGCAGACCCACAGGGGGGGATACGCAGTATTTT
TRBV28	NA	few	TRBJ2-5	CASSGEGQETQYF	TGTGCCAGCAGTGGAGAGGGGCAAGAGACCCAGTACTTC
TRBV7-3	TRBD2	NA	TRBJ2-5	CASTVGGEETQYF	TGTGCCAGCACGGTGGGAGGGGAAGAGACCCAGTACTTC
TRBV29-1	TRBD1	few	TRBJ1-2	CSVVTGVDGYTF	TGCAGCGTTGTGACAGGGGTTGACGGCTACACCTTC
TRBV6-1	NA	many	TRBJ1-1	CASRGTDMNTEAFF	TGTGCCAGCAGGGGTACTGATATGAACACTGAAGCTTTCTTT
TRBV6-1	NA	few	TRBJ1-5	CASSKGLGDNQPQHF	TGTGCCAGCAGTAAGGGATTGGGGGACAATCAGCCCCAGCATTTT
TRBV7-8	NA	many	TRBJ1-4	CASSLAQGVSEKLFF	TGTGCCAGCAGCTTGGCACAGGGCGTGTCGGAAAAACTGTTTTTT
TRBV7-2	TRBD1	many	TRBJ1-4	CASNKQGLSEKLFF	TGTGCCAGCAACAAACAGGGGTTGAGTGAAAAACTGTTTTTT
TRBV4-3	NA	NA	TRBJ2-7	CASSQDYGDNPFEQYF	TGCGCCAGCAGCCAAGATTACGGGGACAACCCATTCGAGCAGTACTTC
TRBV18	TRBD2	NA	TRBJ2-7	CASSPADGSGRAGEQYF	TGTGCCAGCTCACCAGCCGACGGTAGCGGGAGGGCTGGCGAGCAGTACTTC
TRBV30	TRBD1	many	TRBJ1-6	CAWSVGQENSPLHF	TGTGCCTGGAGTGTAGGACAGGAGAATTCACCCCTCCACTTT
TRBV19	NA	NA	TRBJ1-1	CASSIDGGEAFF	TGTGCCAGTAGTATTGATGGGGGCGAAGCTTTCTTT
TRBV4-3	NA	NA	TRBJ2-3	CASSIGPGGTDTQYF	TGCGCCAGCAGCATCGGGCCAGGGGGCACAGATACGCAGTATTTT
TRBV2	NA	many	TRBJ1-2	CASSELTANYGYTF	TGTGCCAGCAGTGAATTGACAGCCAACTATGGCTACACCTTC
TRBV20-1	NA	NA	TRBJ1-2	CSARRPGVDYGYTF	TGCAGTGCTAGAAGGCCAGGGGTAGACTATGGCTACACCTTC
TRBV20-1	TRBD1	few	TRBJ1-4	CSASGTGGIGEKLFF	TGCAGTGCTAGCGGGACAGGGGGAATCGGAGAAAAACTGTTTTTT